The 29 T cell receptor beta chains listed next were all sequenced from one sample in a study of technical replicates of blood from a handful of donors. Sequencing was performed with immunoSEQ multiplex PCR; in TCRdb, only in-frame clones are kept and a portion is missing. The table lists 75,000 to 100,000 clones, around 96% of them singletons. Source material: T cells isolated from PBMCs. The receptors were gathered from a human donor in good health.

This chain connects TRBV6-1 to TRBJ1-1, with 7 bases identical to TRBD1. The CDR3 has 12 amino acids. V lost 9 bases and J lost 5; bases outside the gene matches: 6. Germline V lookup: CDR1 MNHNS, CDR2 SASEGT. CDR3: CASDREETEAFF. CDR3 nucleotide sequence: TGTGCCAGTGACAGGGAGGAAACTGAAGCTTTCTTT.

This sequence joins TRBV13 and TRBJ1-1; D call uncertain. Germline assignment: CDR1 PRHDT and CDR2 FYEKMQ (reference sequence). The CDR3 has 14 amino acids. Between the trimmed V and J ends, which lost 0 bases and 2 bases, there was a span of 7 bases. As DNA, the CDR3 is TGTGCCAGCAGCTTAGGGAGAGATAACACTGAAGCTTTCTTT. It translates to CASSLGRDNTEAFF.

The chain carries TRBV5-1 and TRBJ2-2; TRBD1 matches 8 bases. The CDR3 is made up of 19 amino acids. Trimming at V came to 0 bases and at J to 1 base, leaving 11 bases not matched to a gene. The V gene's germline CDR1 is SGHRS and CDR2 YFSETQ. The CDR3 here is CASSLGWQGATGNTGELFF. Written as DNA, the CDR3 is TGCGCCAGCAGCTTGGGATGGCAGGGGGCTACAGGGAACACCGGGGAGCTGTTTTTT.

This chain uses TRBV5-1 with TRBJ1-4; perhaps TRBD1 as D (5 bases). The germline V gene encodes CDR1 SGHRS and CDR2 YFSETQ. This CDR3 contains 14 residues. V lost 5 bases and J 6 bases, leaving 14 bases between the germline ends. Here the CDR3 reads CASSEQGSHEKLFF. The CDR3 bases are TGCGCCAGCAGTGAGCAGGGTTCTCATGAAAAACTGTTTTTT. The full variable domain, in which reference TRBV5-1 and TRBJ1-4 provide the parts outside the CDR3, is KAGVTQTPRYLIKTRGQQVTLSCSPISGHRSVSWYQQTPGQGLQFLFEYFSETQRNKGNFPGRFSGRQFSNSRSEMNVSTLELGDSALYLCASSEQGSHEKLFFGSGTQLSVL.

This clone was recorded once. The chain couples TRBV9 to TRBJ2-1; 9 nucleotides agree with TRBD1. Germline CDR1 and CDR2: SGDLS and YYNGEE. J was trimmed by 3 bases and V by 0 bases; bases with no gene match: 4. The CDR3 consists of 16 residues. The CDR3 coding sequence is TGTGCCAGCAGCGTAGGGATGGGACAGGGCTACAATGAGCAGTTCTTC. This translates into CASSVGMGQGYNEQFF.

V and J are TRBV2 and TRBJ2-7; possibly TRBD2 for D (6 bases). This CDR3 has 12 amino acids. V dropped 8 bases and J dropped 4 bases, with 12 bases sitting between them. Germline lookup yields CDR1 SNHLY and CDR2 FYNNEI. The DNA of the CDR3 is TGTGCCAGCTCCCGGGACTTATACGAGCAGTACTTC. It yields the protein CASSRDLYEQYF.

The V gene is TRBV12-5, the J gene TRBJ1-2; tentative D call: TRBD1 (6 bases). Trimming pared 1 base from V and 8 bases from J, leaving 26 bases between. The CDR3 runs to 18 residues. CDR1 is LGHNT and CDR2 is FRNRAP in the germline V gene. The CDR3 here is CASGLARQAPNSPAGYTF. In DNA form, the CDR3 reads TGTGCTAGTGGTTTGGCCCGACAGGCGCCCAATTCGCCCGCCGGCTACACCTTC. The full variable domain, rest sourced from reference TRBV12-5 and TRBJ1-2, is DARVTQTPRHKVTEMGQEVTMRCQPILGHNTVFWYRQTMMQGLELLAYFRNRAPLDDSGMPKDRFSAEMPDATLATLKIQPSEPRDSAVYFCASGLARQAPNSPAGYTFGSGTRLTVV.

The V and J genes are TRBV18 and TRBJ2-3; 8 bases agree with TRBD1. Trimming cost V 5 bases and J 0 bases; bases outside gene matches: 4. Germline V gives CDR1 KGHSH, CDR2 LQKENI. The CDR3 is 15 residues long. CDR3 DNA sequence: TGTGCCAGCTCAACGGGACAGGTTAGCACAGATACGCAGTATTTT. This encodes CASSTGQVSTDTQYF.

V usage is TRBV18 and J usage is TRBJ2-2; 7 nucleotides line up with TRBD1. Germline CDR1 reads KGHSH; CDR2 reads LQKENI. V was pared by 3 bases and J by 2 bases, with 6 bases of the junction left unmatched. The CDR3 length is 16 residues. This CDR3 reads CASSPPTGVNTGELFF. The CDR3 DNA is TGTGCCAGCTCACCGCCTACAGGGGTAAACACCGGGGAGCTGTTTTTT.

This clone was observed once. V gene TRBV28 combines with J gene TRBJ2-7; 8 bases agree with TRBD1. The CDR3 has 16 residues. The germline V gene encodes CDR1 MDHEN and CDR2 SYDVKM. Losses at the gene ends were 8 bases for V and 0 bases for J; bases not matched to a gene: 12. The CDR3 nucleotides read TGTGCCAGCCTTACGGTCGGGACAGGCCTCTCCTACGAGCAGTACTTC. This translates into CASLTVGTGLSYEQYF.

This sequence joins TRBV29-1 and TRBJ2-1; 7 positions match TRBD2. Germline trimming cut 5 bases from V and 5 bases from J; bases unmatched to any gene: 6. The germline V gene encodes CDR1 SQVTM and CDR2 ANQGSEA. The CDR3 length is 13 residues. CDR3: CSVRVREDNEQFF. The CDR3 coding sequence is TGCAGCGTTCGGGTACGGGAGGACAATGAGCAGTTCTTC.

V is TRBV9 and J is TRBJ1-3; D is unclear. The CDR3 runs 17 residues. In germline, CDR1 is SGDLS, CDR2 YYNGEE. V dropped 0 bases and J dropped 0 bases, with 13 bases sitting between them. The CDR3 nucleotides read TGTGCCAGCAGCGTAGGTGGAGGGATCCGCTCTGGAAACACCATATATTTT. This encodes CASSVGGGIRSGNTIYF. Complete variable domain (other parts from reference TRBV9 and TRBJ1-3): DSGVTQTPKHLITATGQRVTLRCSPRSGDLSVYWYQQSLDQGLQFLIQYYNGEERAKGNILERFSAQQFPDLHSELNLSSLELGDSALYFCASSVGGGIRSGNTIYFGEGSWLTVV.

V and J are TRBV5-4 and TRBJ2-3; D unresolved. Trimming removed 0 bases at V and 9 bases at J, with 8 bases between. Germline assignment: CDR1 SGHNT and CDR2 YYREEE (reference sequence). The CDR3 covers 12 residues. CDR3 protein: CASSLVGVTQYF. The CDR3 region has the DNA TGTGCCAGCAGCTTGGTTGGAGTAACGCAGTATTTT.

This chain uses TRBV29-1 with TRBJ1-2; 7 bases align to TRBD1. Germline V lookup: CDR1 SQVTM, CDR2 ANQGSEA. The CDR3 runs to 14 residues. Germline trimming cut 4 bases from V and 3 bases from J; bases unmatched to any gene: 8. The CDR3 sequence: CSVVLPDRDYGYTF. Here the CDR3 DNA reads TGCAGCGTTGTGCTCCCCGACAGGGACTATGGCTACACCTTC.

This sequence joins TRBV28 and TRBJ1-1; the D gene is possibly TRBD1 (5 bases). Deletions cut 4 bases from V and 0 bases from J, with 15 bases between. Germline V lookup: CDR1 MDHEN, CDR2 SYDVKM. This CDR3 is built from 16 residues. In nucleotides, the CDR3 is TGTGCCAGCAGTTCCCTCCGCCAGGGCATGAACACTGAAGCTTTCTTT. Protein: CASSSLRQGMNTEAFF.

The genes are TRBV2 and TRBJ2-7; D remains unclear. Germline V gene sequence: CDR1 SNHLY, CDR2 FYNNEI. The length of the CDR3 is 12 residues. With 6 bases removed from V and 2 bases from J, the gap between germline ends came to 8 bases. CDR3 residues: CASRSATYEQYF. The CDR3 nucleotides are TGTGCCAGCAGAAGCGCCACCTACGAGCAGTACTTC. Variable domain in full (rest from reference TRBV2 and TRBJ2-7): EPEVTQTPSHQVTQMGQEVILRCVPISNHLYFYWYRQILGQKVEFLVSFYNNEISEKSEIFDDQFSVERPDGSNFTLKIRSTKLEDSAMYFCASRSATYEQYFGPGTRLTVT.

This chain connects TRBV15 to TRBJ2-7; D remains ambiguous. The germline V and J ends were trimmed by 0 bases and 1 base, with 10 bases remaining between them. Germline lookup yields CDR1 LNHNV and CDR2 YYDKDF (reference sequence). The CDR3 contains 15 residues. CDR3 DNA: TGTGCCACCAGCAGAGATCTAGGCCAGTCCTACGAGCAGTACTTC. Its translation: CATSRDLGQSYEQYF.

The genes are TRBV9 and TRBJ1-3; the match to TRBD1 covers 8 bases. J gave up 1 base and V 2 bases, and 2 bases lay outside the gene matches. This CDR3 spans 15 amino acids. CDR1 SGDLS and CDR2 YYNGEE come from the germline V gene. CDR3 sequence (DNA): TGTGCCAGCAGCGTGACAGGGGCGTCTGGAAACACCATATATTTT. Translating it yields CASSVTGASGNTIYF.

The V call is TRBV4-1, the J call TRBJ2-3, with 13 bases matching TRBD2. CDR1 is MGHRA and CDR2 is YSYEKL in the germline V gene. This CDR3 contains 15 residues. J gave up 5 bases and V 4 bases, and 3 bases lay outside the gene matches. DNA for the CDR3: TGCGCCAGCAGCCTCGGGACTAGCGGGAAAGATACGCAGTATTTT. Its protein product is CASSLGTSGKDTQYF.

The chain uses TRBV12-5 and TRBJ2-2; 8 bases agree with TRBD2. CDR3 length equals 17 residues. V was clipped by 0 bases and J by 6 bases; unmatched bases: 9. Germline V lookup: CDR1 LGHNT, CDR2 FRNRAP. CDR3 in amino acids: CASGLVLYGGASGELFF. The CDR3 region has the DNA TGTGCTAGTGGTTTGGTACTTTACGGGGGGGCGTCCGGGGAGCTGTTTTTT.

This sequence joins TRBV30 and TRBJ2-1; 10 bases match TRBD2. The J segment lost 7 bases and the V segment lost 3 bases, leaving 6 bases of the junction unmatched. The V gene's germline CDR1 is GTSNPN and CDR2 SVGIG (reference sequence). The CDR3 totals 14 residues. The CDR3 is CAWRASGGYNEQFF. The CDR3, as DNA: TGTGCCTGGAGGGCTAGCGGGGGATATAATGAGCAGTTCTTC.

This rearrangement joins TRBV7-8 to TRBJ1-2; D perhaps matches TRBD1 (6 bases). V gave up 3 bases and J gave up 9 bases, with 14 bases separating them. The CDR3 has 13 residues. The germline CDR1 and CDR2 sequences are SGHVS and FQNEAQ. CDR3 sequence: CASSLVGGASYTF. DNA for the CDR3: TGTGCCAGCAGCTTGGTTGGGGGCGCGAGCTACACCTTC.

This rearrangement joins TRBV5-1 to TRBJ1-1, with 8 bases fitting TRBD1. The CDR3 spans 15 residues. Germline assignment: CDR1 SGHRS and CDR2 YFSETQ. With 1 base clipped from V and 0 bases from J, the junction kept 2 bases outside the gene matches. CDR3 DNA: TGCGCCAGCAGCTTGTGGGACAGGATGAACACTGAAGCTTTCTTT. This encodes CASSLWDRMNTEAFF.

The genes are TRBV19 and TRBJ2-7, with D maybe TRBD1 (6 bases). V lost 3 bases and J lost 2, with 14 bases in between. CDR3 length: 15 amino acids. CDR1 is LNHDA, CDR2 SQIVND, per germline (reference sequence). The CDR3 loop is CASSIGAGVAYEQYF. The CDR3 DNA reads TGTGCCAGTAGTATTGGGGCAGGGGTGGCCTACGAGCAGTACTTC.

The chain is built from TRBV4-1 and TRBJ2-3; a possible D gene is TRBD1 (6 bases). The V end lost 3 bases, the J end lost 5 bases, and 9 bases lay between the germline ends. Germline values: CDR1 MGHRA, CDR2 YSYEKL. This CDR3 spans 13 amino acids. The CDR3 loop reads CASSHPRGDTQYF. CDR3 sequence (DNA): TGCGCCAGCAGCCATCCCAGGGGAGATACGCAGTATTTT.

The chain links TRBV5-1 to TRBJ2-2; TRBD1 matches 9 bases. Per germline, CDR1 SGHRS and CDR2 YFSETQ. V lost 6 bases and J lost 5; bases outside the gene matches: 5. This CDR3 region has 14 residues. The CDR3 DNA reads as TGCGCCAGCACCCGGGACAGGGTGACCGGGGAGCTGTTTTTT. This encodes CASTRDRVTGELFF.

The V and J genes are TRBV7-8 and TRBJ2-2, with TRBD2 matching over 14 bases. The CDR3 runs 21 residues. The junction had 13 bases not matched to a gene; V was cut back by 1 base and J by 3 bases. Germline V gene sequence: CDR1 SGHVS, CDR2 FQNEAQ. This CDR3 reads CASSLEPPGLAGASDTGELFF. The CDR3 DNA follows: TGTGCCAGCAGCTTAGAGCCGCCGGGACTAGCGGGGGCCTCTGACACCGGGGAGCTGTTTTTT.

The CDR3 loop reads CASSLDGWRVSGDLYNEQFF. The CDR3 DNA reads as TGTGCCAGCAGCTTAGATGGATGGCGGGTGAGCGGGGATCTGTACAATGAGCAGTTCTTC. The rearrangement links TRBV11-2 to TRBJ2-1; 7 bases are shared with TRBD2. The V and J ends lost 0 bases and 4 bases, in that order; junction bases with no gene match: 18. This CDR3 region has 20 residues. CDR1 is SGHAT, CDR2 FQNNGV, per germline.

The chain links TRBV19 to TRBJ1-5; maybe TRBD1 (6 bases). V lost 4 bases and J 4 bases, leaving 17 bases between the germline ends. Germline loops: CDR1 LNHDA, CDR2 SQIVND (reference sequence). This CDR3 is built from 16 residues. Here the CDR3 DNA reads TGTGCCAGTAGTAGGAACAGGGTTATGGGAAATCAGCCCCAGCATTTT. It specifies CASSRNRVMGNQPQHF.